The 10 T cell receptor beta chains below all came from one sample that was sequenced in a study of T cell repertoires in cytomegalovirus infection. Each CDR3 protein is one row after TCRdb ran MiXCR on the reads. Of hundreds of thousands of distinct CDR3 sequences in the sample, roughly a quarter were seen once. Sample: CD8+ T cells from PBMCs. All receptors derive from a human donor in good health (CMV status not recorded). Some clones in this sample may be carry-over from other donors' samples.

This clonotype has only a few counts. V gene TRBV12-5 combines with J gene TRBJ2-1; TRBD2 matches 8 bases. Germline lookup yields CDR1 LGHNT and CDR2 FRNRAP. With 2 bases clipped from V and 1 base from J, the junction kept 4 bases outside the gene matches. There are 16 residues in the CDR3. The CDR3 coding sequence is TGTGCTAGTGGTTTGAAGGCGGGGGGTTCCTACAATGAGCAGTTCTTC. It codes for CASGLKAGGSYNEQFF.

This clonotype was found many times. The V and J genes are TRBV7-2 and TRBJ1-5; TRBD1 is a possible D gene (5 bases). Germline assignment: CDR1 SGHTA and CDR2 FQGNSA. The CDR3 length is 17 residues. V lost 2 bases and J 4 bases, leaving 18 bases between the germline ends. CDR3 sequence: CASSLLSRDVGNQPQHF. As DNA, the CDR3 is TGTGCCAGCAGCTTATTATCTCGGGACGTTGGAAATCAGCCCCAGCATTTT.

Concerning this clonotype itself: A much larger clone is a single base away; this may be a read error. This chain links TRBV7-3 with TRBJ2-3; unclear D gene. CDR1 is SGHTA and CDR2 is FQGTGA in the germline V gene. The CDR3 consists of 15 residues. The V gene lost 6 bases and the J gene lost 1 base, with 14 bases spanning the gap. The CDR3 nucleotides read TGTGCCAGCAGAGGATCTCCGGGTGGCACAGATACGCAGTATTTT. This sequence encodes CASRGSPGGTDTQYF. The variable domain in full, completed from reference TRBV7-3 and TRBJ2-3, reads GAGVSQTPSNKVTEKGKYVELRCDPISGHTALYWYRQSLGQGPEFLIYFQGTGAADDSGLPNDRFFAVRPEGSVSTLKIQRTERGDSAVYLCASRGSPGGTDTQYFGPGTRLTVL.

This clonotype was picked up a small number of times. The genes are TRBV28 and TRBJ2-3, with TRBD1 matching 7 bases. This CDR3 spans 16 amino acids. The germline V gene has CDR1 MDHEN and CDR2 SYDVKM. V dropped 4 bases and J dropped 2; count of bases not matched to a gene: 9. CDR3 amino acids: CASSSYRDSPTDTQYF. The CDR3 DNA is TGTGCCAGCAGTTCATACCGGGACAGCCCCACAGATACGCAGTATTTT.

The gene calls are TRBV20-1 and TRBJ2-1; TRBD2 matches 7 bases. This CDR3 spans 16 amino acids. CDR1 is DFQATT, CDR2 SNEGSKA, per germline (reference sequence). The V segment lost 4 bases and the J segment 1 base; nucleotides outside the gene matches: 10. The CDR3 sequence: CSAIGRGEGSYNEQFF. CDR3 nucleotides: TGCAGTGCTATAGGACGGGGGGAGGGATCCTACAATGAGCAGTTCTTC.

This clonotype was detected ten times or more. The chain has TRBV7-9 and TRBJ2-5, with D unclear. The V and J ends lost 4 bases and 2 bases respectively, with 17 bases between them. CDR3 size: 16 residues. Germline V CDR1 and CDR2: SEHNR, FQNEAQ (reference sequence). CDR3 in amino acids: CASSYSIDLTQETQYF. The CDR3 DNA follows: TGTGCCAGCAGCTACTCAATCGATTTGACACAAGAGACCCAGTACTTC.

This clonotype was detected many times. The chain carries TRBV10-3 and TRBJ2-3; tentative D call: TRBD2 (5 bases). The germline V and J ends were trimmed by 8 bases and 6 bases, with 21 bases remaining between them. Germline V gene data show CDR1 as ENHRY and CDR2 as SYGVKD. CDR3 length: 15 residues. CDR3 residues: CAIGNTGARRDTQYF. As DNA, the CDR3 is TGTGCCATCGGCAATACCGGAGCTCGGAGGGATACGCAGTATTTT.

This clonotype was seen many times. The rearrangement links TRBV11-2 to TRBJ2-2; TRBD2 matches at 7 bases. Germline CDR1 reads SGHAT; CDR2 reads FQNNGV. The CDR3 extends over 16 amino acids. V lost 1 base, J lost 5 bases, and 7 bases stayed unmatched. CDR3 region: CASSLGAGRSTGELFF. The CDR3 region has the DNA TGTGCCAGCAGCTTAGGAGCGGGGCGTTCTACCGGGGAGCTGTTTTTT.

Ten or more counts support this clonotype. V and J are TRBV6-2 or TRBV6-3 and TRBJ2-6; D call uncertain. Germline-derived CDR1 and CDR2 are MNHEY and SVGEGT. The CDR3 spans 15 residues. V was clipped by 0 bases and J by 0 bases, with 3 bases between them. CDR3 region: CASSYSGSGANVLTF. CDR3 sequence (DNA): TGTGCCAGCAGTTACTCGGGCTCTGGGGCCAACGTCCTGACTTTC.

This clonotype appeared many times. The genes are TRBV4-1 and TRBJ2-1, with 7 bases matching TRBD2. The CDR3 spans 17 residues. The V gene's germline CDR1 is MGHRA and CDR2 YSYEKL. The J segment lost 2 bases and the V segment lost 1 base, leaving 8 bases of the junction unmatched. The CDR3 region has the DNA TGCGCCAGCAGCCAAGTGATGGGCGGGGGAGCCTACAATGAGCAGTTCTTC. Its protein is CASSQVMGGGAYNEQFF.